This T cell receptor beta chain was retrieved from a study of blood T cell repertoires in COVID-19 (dated by TCRdb to 2018 to 2021). Some background on the complete study: The collaborator samples originated in the United States, Italy and Spain and spanned the acute and convalescent phases of COVID-19. The prospective study material was composed of cDNA or gDNA derived from T cells, B-cell-depleted T cells, or PBMCs. Deeply sampled blood TCRbeta repertoires from subjects exposed to, actively infected with, or recovered from COVID-19 were included in the dataset. The repertoires were released in a freely available public database meant as a resource for research on the immune response to SARS-CoV-2. The samples were drawn from two sources: the first 160 participants of the ongoing ImmuneRACE study, and 1,000 to 1,500 subjects contributed by 6 global collaborators. The sample metadata nearly always contained a de-identified subject ID, COVID-19 status, age in years and sex. Where HLA class I and class II types were available, the types were taken from metadata supplied by the sample provider, not from assay-based typing.

The paper as a whole reports these results and caveats: The amount of clinical and demographic metadata varied by source and participant and was provided uncurated.

The immunoSEQ Assay, a bias-controlled multiplex PCR, was used to amplify TCRbeta CDR3 regions from genomic DNA. Processing in the source paper ran as follows. The number of nucleated cells in each sample was estimated by amplification of reference gene primers within the assay. To quantify the absolute abundance of each unique TCRbeta CDR3 rearrangement, sequence reads were collapsed and filtered. Productive Simpson clonality was computed per sample as the square root of Simpson's diversity index over productive rearrangements. TCRdb limited this immuneACCESS table to in-frame rearrangements with V and J called. A share of clones is missing; checked studies link under half to unresolved V genes, and the rest is unexplained. Clone size and V and J calls were adopted from that table, with D and trimming inferred from the DNA. This sample is represented by 310,000 or so clones; 89% of them were singletons. Clones ranked in the top ten supply about 9.5% of the sample.

As concerns this clone: Its antigen is unknown. Base qualities are not at hand, and no much larger clone is one base apart.

In the prospective study, participants were roughly 18 to 95 years old, resided in approximately 25 geographic areas of the United States, and were enrolled through a virtual design. In the prospective study, cohorts were assigned on the basis of participant-reported clinical history obtained from a screening survey and a study questionnaire. For ImmuneRACE Cohort 3, a participant was defined as recovered based on two consecutive negative NP/OP PCR tests, clearance by a healthcare professional, or resolution of symptoms. Mobile phlebotomists in the prospective study collected whole blood, serum and a nasopharyngeal or oropharyngeal swab from every participant. Participants in the prospective study had the option to provide additional blood draws and questionnaires over a 2-month period. Before DNA extraction, prospective study blood samples were shipped either frozen or at room temperature. The sequencing sample was made of PBMCs or T cells enriched from blood (not recorded which). The source is a woman aged 40 to 50 who had recovered from COVID-19.

Here the CDR3 is given as CASSVNRDRGFMNTEAFF. The DNA sequence reads TGTGCCAGCAGCGTAAACCGGGACAGGGGTTTCATGAACACTGAAGCTTTCTTT. The chain joins TRBV9 to TRBJ1-1; 10 junctional bases match TRBD1. Trimming leaves V shorter by 1 base and J shorter by 0 bases, with the junction holding 9 bases beyond the gene matches. Spanning cysteine to phenylalanine, the CDR3 consists of 18 amino acids. The read is trimmed to its CDR3 DNA, 54 bases read in frame from base 1. Based on the germline V gene, the CDR1 and CDR2 sequences are SGDLS and YYNGEE.